A selection of T cell receptor beta chains follows, all from one sample in a study of blood T cell repertoires in COVID-19. Profiling relied on immunoSEQ multiplex PCR, and the TCRdb table lists in-frame clones only, not all of them. The repertoire holds about 50,000 clones, with roughly 85% as singletons. Source material: peripheral blood. The receptors were gathered from a man between 65 and 80 years old with acute or convalescent COVID-19. Both conserved end residues are part of each CDR3. The D gene is left open where the match is weak. Clone size, where shown, is once, few, many, or a class for clones that have expanded.

len	abundance	v_gene	j_gene	d_gene	CDR3nt	CDR3aa
14	.	TRBV11-2	TRBJ2-5	.	TGTGCCAGCAGCTTAGCTCCAGTCCAAGAGACCCAGTACTTC	CASSLAPVQETQYF
14	.	TRBV28	TRBJ2-7	TRBD1	TGTGCCAGCAAAATCGGACAGGGTACCAACGAGCAGTACTTC	CASKIGQGTNEQYF
13	.	TRBV4-3	TRBJ2-1	.	TGCGCCAGCAGCCGGACAAGGGGCGATGAGCAGTTCTTC	CASSRTRGDEQFF
16	.	TRBV7-3	TRBJ2-3	TRBD2	TGTGCCAGCAGCTCCCGTGGGGGGGAGGGTACAGATACGCAGTATTTT	CASSSRGGEGTDTQYF
15	.	TRBV11-1	TRBJ2-5	TRBD1	TGTGCCAGCAGCTACCGGGACAGGAGTGGAGAGACCCAGTACTTC	CASSYRDRSGETQYF
15	few	TRBV7-6	TRBJ2-1	TRBD2	TGTGCCAGCAGCCTGGGGACTAGCGGGGGACATGAGCAGTTCTTC	CASSLGTSGGHEQFF
13	once	TRBV7-2	TRBJ2-2	TRBD1	TGTGCCAGCAGCCCACGACAGGGCCACTGGCTGTTTTTT	CASSPRQGHWLFF
17	.	TRBV21-1	TRBJ2-3	.	TGTGCCAGCAGAAAACCCCGACTAGGAGGGGGCACAGATACGCAGTATTTT	CASRKPRLGGGTDTQYF
13	.	TRBV5-1	TRBJ1-1	.	TGCGCCAGCAGCTTGGCCCCAGGCACTGAAGCTTTCTTT	CASSLAPGTEAFF
13	.	TRBV10-3	TRBJ1-2	.	TGTGCCATCAGGGGACACACTAACTATGGCTACACCTTC	CAIRGHTNYGYTF
12	.	TRBV30	TRBJ1-2	.	TGTGCCTGGAGTGAGGGGAACTATGGCTACACCTTC	CAWSEGNYGYTF
15	few	TRBV27	TRBJ1-1	.	TGTGCCAGCAGGGCGGGATTAGGGAGGAACACTGAAGCTTTCTTT	CASRAGLGRNTEAFF
17	.	TRBV20-1	TRBJ1-2	TRBD1	TGCAGTGCTAGTCAGGGGACAGGGGTCTCGAGTAACTATGGCTACACCTTC	CSASQGTGVSSNYGYTF
13	.	TRBV12-3/TRBV12-4	TRBJ2-3	TRBD1	TGTGCCAGCAGTGGGGGACAGACAGATACGCAGTATTTT	CASSGGQTDTQYF
15	.	TRBV4-1	TRBJ1-2	TRBD1	TGCGCCAGCAGCCAAGGGGACAGGGGACTAAGGGGCTACACCTTC	CASSQGDRGLRGYTF
16	.	TRBV27	TRBJ2-3	TRBD2	TGTGCCAGCAGTAGAGTAGCGGGGGCGGGCACAGATACGCAGTATTTT	CASSRVAGAGTDTQYF
13	once	TRBV4-3	TRBJ1-2	.	TGCGCCAGCAGCCGCGACAGCCACTATGGCTACACCTTC	CASSRDSHYGYTF
17	.	TRBV7-9	TRBJ2-1	TRBD2	TGTGCCAGCAGCTTAGCGGGAGGGCCTCAAGACTACAATGAGCAGTTCTTC	CASSLAGGPQDYNEQFF
16	.	TRBV6-5	TRBJ2-3	.	TGTGCCAGCAGTTACTACACAGGAGCAAGCACAGATACGCAGTATTTT	CASSYYTGASTDTQYF
15	.	TRBV30	TRBJ2-3	TRBD2	TGTGCCTGGACCCGAGCGGGAGGGGGCACAGATACGCAGTATTTT	CAWTRAGGGTDTQYF
15	.	TRBV12-5	TRBJ2-7	.	TGTGCTAGTGGTTTGGTAGGAGGCCAGAAATACGAGCAGTACTTC	CASGLVGGQKYEQYF
14	.	TRBV7-2	TRBJ1-5	TRBD1	TGTGCCAGCAGCTCCAGGGGGGACAATCAGCCCCAGCATTTT	CASSSRGDNQPQHF
11	.	TRBV12-3/TRBV12-4	TRBJ2-7	.	TGTGCCAGCAGTTCTGCCTACGAGCAGTACTTC	CASSSAYEQYF
16	.	TRBV4-2	TRBJ2-3	TRBD2	TGTGCCAGCAGCCAACGTCTAGCGGGGGAAACAGATACGCAGTATTTT	CASSQRLAGETDTQYF
15	once	TRBV21-1	TRBJ2-4	.	TGTGCCAGCAGGGGACAGGGAGGGACCAAAAACATTCAGTACTTC	CASRGQGGTKNIQYF
17	once	TRBV27	TRBJ2-2	TRBD2	TGTGCCAGCAGTTTATCGGAGACTAGCGGGCTCACCGGGGAGCTGTTTTTT	CASSLSETSGLTGELFF
13	.	TRBV6-1	TRBJ1-1	.	TGTGCCAGCAGTGAGCAGGGAGCGGGGGGAGCTTTCTTT	CASSEQGAGGAFF
17	.	TRBV7-9	TRBJ2-1	TRBD2	TGTGCCAGCAGCATGCCCACTAGCGGGGATACGTACAATGAGCAGTTCTTC	CASSMPTSGDTYNEQFF
14	.	TRBV27	TRBJ1-6	TRBD1	TGTGCCAGCAGTTCCCTGACAGGGGTATCACCCCTCCACTTT	CASSSLTGVSPLHF
17	.	TRBV7-9	TRBJ2-7	TRBD2	TGTGCCAGCAGCTTAACCTTGGGACTAGCGGGAACCTACGAGCAGTACTTC	CASSLTLGLAGTYEQYF
13	.	TRBV24-1	TRBJ2-5	.	TGTGCCGTCGGCGCAGGGGACCAAGAGACCCAGTACTTC	CAVGAGDQETQYF
17	.	TRBV4-1	TRBJ2-1	TRBD2	TGCGCCAGCAGCCAAGTGGCTAGCGGGGGGGCTTTCAATGAGCAGTTCTTC	CASSQVASGGAFNEQFF
16	.	TRBV30	TRBJ1-2	TRBD1	TGTGCCTGGAGTCCTCAGTGGGACAGGCTCGGCTATGGCTACACCTTC	CAWSPQWDRLGYGYTF
13	.	TRBV2	TRBJ1-1	.	TGTGCCAGCACACCCAGTCTTAACACTGAAGCTTTCTTT	CASTPSLNTEAFF
15	.	TRBV6-5	TRBJ2-5	.	TGTGCCAGCAGTCGACCCGGGGGGCCTCAAGAGACCCAGTACTTC	CASSRPGGPQETQYF